The 30 T cell receptor beta chains given below trace back to one sample, sequenced in a study of shared clonotypes between healthy human individuals. Selected positively for CCR7 and CD45RO-negative, naive CD8 cells excluded terminally differentiated effector memory CD45RA+ cells. Sequencing was performed with immunoSEQ multiplex PCR; in TCRdb, only in-frame clones are kept and a portion is missing. The table records some 2 million clones, approximately 94% of them present only once. Sequencing input: naive CD8+ T cells sorted from blood. These receptors all stem from a man aged 18 to 29 in good health.

The genes are TRBV29-1 and TRBJ2-7; 8 bases agree with TRBD1. Trimming removed 4 bases from V and 3 bases from J; junction bases left unmatched: 8. Germline lookup yields CDR1 SQVTM and CDR2 ANQGSEA. This CDR3 is built from 14 residues. The CDR3 DNA follows: TGCAGCGTTGCTTCGACAGGGGAATTCTACGAGCAGTACTTC. Its translation is CSVASTGEFYEQYF.

For this clone: This clone may be a read error of a much larger clone one base away. The sample contains more than one DNA sequence encoding this CDR3. This rearrangement joins TRBV7-8 to TRBJ2-7, with 10 bases aligning to TRBD1. The trim removed 4 bases at V and 4 bases at J, leaving 1 base unmatched. There are 13 residues in the CDR3. The germline V gene encodes CDR1 SGHVS and CDR2 FQNEAQ. The CDR3 region is CASSWDRGYEQYF. CDR3 in DNA: TGTGCCAGCAGCTGGGACAGGGGATACGAGCAGTACTTC.

This clone was counted a single time. This chain links TRBV19 with TRBJ2-7; TRBD2 aligns across 12 bases. Germline V gene lookup returns CDR1 LNHDA and CDR2 SQIVND (reference sequence). The CDR3 runs to 17 residues. V lost 0 bases and J lost 5; bases outside the gene matches: 8. In DNA form, the CDR3 reads TGTGCCAGTAGTATAGATCTAGCGGGAGGGCCGATGGACGAGCAGTACTTC. The encoded protein is CASSIDLAGGPMDEQYF.

The V gene is TRBV13, the J gene TRBJ2-5, with TRBD1 matching over 8 bases. Germline V CDR1 and CDR2: PRHDT, FYEKMQ (reference sequence). CDR3 size: 15 residues. The V and J ends lost 5 bases and 1 base, in that order; junction bases with no gene match: 6. In nucleotides, the CDR3 is TGTGCCAGCAGCGGAGGACAGGGACCCCAAGAGACCCAGTACTTC. Translating gives CASSGGQGPQETQYF.

In regard to this clone: This same CDR3 is encoded by further DNA sequences in the sample. The V and J genes are TRBV19 and TRBJ2-1; 7 bases match TRBD2. After removal of 2 bases from V and 6 bases from J, the junction contained 4 bases not matched to a gene. CDR3 length: 14 residues. Per germline, CDR1 LNHDA and CDR2 SQIVND (reference sequence). CDR3 sequence reads: CASSILAGVNEQFF. Written as DNA, the CDR3 is TGTGCCAGTAGTATATTGGCGGGAGTCAATGAGCAGTTCTTC.

The chain employs TRBV27 and TRBJ1-6; TRBD1 agrees at 9 bases. V lost 7 bases, J lost 10 bases, and 8 bases stayed unmatched. The CDR3 runs to 14 residues. The germline V gene encodes CDR1 MNHEY and CDR2 SMNVEV (reference sequence). In DNA, the CDR3 is TGTGCCAGCACACCGGGACAGGGTTTCTCACCCCTCCACTTT. Residues: CASTPGQGFSPLHF.

The chain links TRBV28 to TRBJ1-4, with a weak D call TRBD1 (5 bases). V was pared by 10 bases and J by 4 bases, with 16 bases between. This CDR3 region has 14 residues. CDR1 MDHEN and CDR2 SYDVKM come from the germline V gene. CDR3 residues: CAIPPREGNEKLFF. As DNA, the CDR3 is TGTGCCATCCCCCCCAGGGAGGGTAATGAAAAACTGTTTTTT. The variable domain in full, with the rest retrieved from reference TRBV28 and TRBJ1-4, is DVKVTQSSRYLVKRTGEKVFLECVQDMDHENMFWYRQDPGLGLRLIYFSYDVKMKEKGDIPEGYSVSREKKERFSLILESASTNQTSMYLCAIPPREGNEKLFFGSGTQLSVL.

This clone was seen just once. The CDR3 is CASSAVGPAGELFF. The CDR3 nucleotides are TGTGCCAGCAGTGCCGTAGGTCCGGCCGGGGAGCTGTTTTTT. The chain links TRBV6-5 to TRBJ2-2, with D unresolved. Germline-derived CDR1 and CDR2 are MNHEY and SVGAGI. V lost 5 bases to trimming and J lost 6 bases, with 13 bases between them. The CDR3 is 14 residues long.

Points on this clone: Other DNA sequences of this sample code for an identical CDR3. V is TRBV7-9 and J is TRBJ1-1; no clear D gene. Germline loops: CDR1 SEHNR, CDR2 FQNEAQ (reference sequence). The CDR3 is made up of 13 amino acids. Trimming cost V 5 bases and J 0 bases, with 7 bases left between them. CDR3 bases: TGTGCCAGCAGCCAGGTACTGAACACTGAAGCTTTCTTT. Its translation is CASSQVLNTEAFF.

This clone was picked up one time. The chain combines TRBV19 with TRBJ2-7; D remains ambiguous. This CDR3 contains 13 residues. V lost 5 bases and J lost 2, with 10 bases in between. Germline values: CDR1 LNHDA, CDR2 SQIVND (reference sequence). CDR3 region: CASSSSMTYEQYF. DNA of the CDR3: TGTGCCAGTAGTTCATCCATGACCTACGAGCAGTACTTC. Full variable domain (outside the CDR3, taken from reference TRBV19 and TRBJ2-7): DGGITQSPKYLFRKEGQNVTLSCEQNLNHDAMYWYRQDPGQGLRLIYYSQIVNDFQKGDIAEGYSVSREKKESFPLTVTSAQKNPTAFYLCASSSSMTYEQYFGPGTRLTVT.

V and J are TRBV7-9 and TRBJ2-7; 10 bases agree with TRBD1. Unmatched junction bases numbered 11, after V lost 6 bases and J lost 3 bases. The CDR3 sequence is 16 residues long. Germline V gives CDR1 SEHNR, CDR2 FQNEAQ (reference sequence). The CDR3 DNA follows: TGTGCCAGCAGTCGACTATCCCGGACAGGGGGCTACGAGCAGTACTTC. This sequence encodes CASSRLSRTGGYEQYF. The whole variable domain, remainder taken from reference TRBV7-9 and TRBJ2-7, is DTGVSQNPRHKITKRGQNVTFRCDPISEHNRLYWYRQTLGQGPEFLTYFQNEAQLEKSRLLSDRFSAERPKGSFSTLEIQRTEQGDSAMYLCASSRLSRTGGYEQYFGPGTRLTVT.

CDR3 coding DNA: TGTGCCACCGTATGGGGAGATACGCAGTATTTT. It translates to CATVWGDTQYF. This chain uses TRBV27 with TRBJ2-3; D ambiguous. CDR1 and CDR2 from the germline V gene are MNHEY and SMNVEV (reference sequence). V lost 10 bases, J lost 5 bases, and 10 bases lay in between. There are 11 residues in the CDR3.

The chain combines TRBV30 with TRBJ2-7; D is possibly TRBD1 or TRBD2 (5 bases each). V was trimmed by 0 bases and J by 3 bases, leaving 18 bases between them. Germline CDR1 GTSNPN, CDR2 SVGIG (reference sequence). This CDR3 is built from 16 residues. For the CDR3, the DNA is TGTGCCTGGAGTGTACTGGGGCATGGACTTTACTACGAGCAGTACTTC. Its protein is CAWSVLGHGLYYEQYF. The whole variable domain, remainder taken from reference TRBV30 and TRBJ2-7, is SQTIHQWPATLVQPVGSPLSLECTVEGTSNPNLYWYRQAAGRGLQLLFYSVGIGQISSEVPQNLSASRPQDRQFILSSKKLLLSDSGFYLCAWSVLGHGLYYEQYFGPGTRLTVT.

The chain has TRBV5-1 and TRBJ2-2; no reliable D call. Germline V gene sequence: CDR1 SGHRS, CDR2 YFSETQ. The CDR3 runs to 18 residues. Trimming shortened V by 0 bases and J by 5 bases, and 20 bases separated the two germline ends. In DNA form, the CDR3 reads TGCGCCAGCAGCTTGGTCGCGCTGGGCGCTGTTGGGACCGGGGAGCTGTTTTTT. Residues: CASSLVALGAVGTGELFF.

Comment on this clone: In the same sample, other DNA sequences code for this CDR3. V usage is TRBV19 and J usage is TRBJ1-5; the match to TRBD1 covers 8 bases. This CDR3 contains 15 residues. Germline values: CDR1 LNHDA, CDR2 SQIVND (reference sequence). The J segment lost 5 bases and the V segment lost 4 bases, leaving 7 bases of the junction unmatched. The CDR3: CASSTMDREDQPQHF. Written as DNA, the CDR3 is TGTGCCAGTAGTACGATGGACAGGGAAGATCAGCCCCAGCATTTT.

The chain links TRBV7-9 to TRBJ2-2; D remains unclear. The germline V gene encodes CDR1 SEHNR and CDR2 FQNEAQ (reference sequence). The CDR3 consists of 13 residues. Trimming shortened V by 2 bases and J by 7 bases, and 8 bases separated the two germline ends. The chain's CDR3 is CASSLMGDGELFF. In nucleotides, the CDR3 is TGTGCCAGCAGCTTAATGGGCGACGGGGAGCTGTTTTTT.

The J gene is TRBJ1-1, the V gene TRBV5-6, with 9 bases lining up with TRBD1. CDR3 length equals 14 residues. The trim removed 6 bases at V and 5 bases at J, leaving 8 bases unmatched. Germline lookup yields CDR1 SGHDT and CDR2 YYEEEE. CDR3 sequence: CASISTTGGTEAFF. The CDR3 DNA reads TGTGCCAGCATCTCGACGACAGGGGGAACTGAAGCTTTCTTT.

The table lists this clone with a count of one. This rearrangement joins TRBV5-8 to TRBJ1-4; a possible D gene is TRBD1 (5 bases). Germline-derived CDR1 and CDR2 are SGHTS and YDEGEE. CDR3 size: 15 residues. Between the trimmed V and J ends, which lost 9 bases and 7 bases, there was a span of 22 bases. The CDR3 is CATPPVGREGEKLFF. In nucleotides, the CDR3 is TGTGCCACCCCCCCCGTTGGCAGGGAGGGTGAAAAACTGTTTTTT.

The chain employs TRBV2 and TRBJ1-2; D is unresolved. Per the germline V gene, CDR1 is SNHLY and CDR2 is FYNNEI. The CDR3 has 16 residues. V lost 6 bases, J lost 2 bases, and 19 bases lay in between. CDR3: CASSPEYWPENYGYTF. In nucleotides, the CDR3 is TGTGCCAGCAGCCCCGAGTATTGGCCGGAAAACTATGGCTACACCTTC.

The chain employs TRBV21-1 and TRBJ2-7; TRBD1 is the table's D call, not checked against the DNA. TRBV21-1 is a pseudogene. The CDR3 consists of 14 residues. The DNA for the CDR3 is TGTGCCAGCACCCTAAGGCAGGGGGCCTACGAGCAGTACTTC. As protein: CASTLRQGAYEQYF.

The chain joins TRBV2 to TRBJ2-3; 8 bases align to TRBD2. The CDR3 is made up of 16 amino acids. Germline lookup yields CDR1 SNHLY and CDR2 FYNNEI. The trim removed 6 bases at V and 6 bases at J, leaving 14 bases unmatched. CDR3 nucleotide sequence: TGTGCCAGCAGCGACGAAGGCGGGGGGCTCTTGGATACGCAGTATTTT. Amino acid sequence: CASSDEGGGLLDTQYF.

The rearrangement joins TRBV30 to TRBJ2-1; D tentatively reads TRBD1 or TRBD2 (6 bases each). Trimming took 3 bases from V and 5 from J, leaving 11 bases between them. Germline values: CDR1 GTSNPN, CDR2 SVGIG (reference sequence). There are 13 residues in the CDR3. CDR3 DNA sequence: TGTGCCTGGAGAGGGGGGTCCGACAATGAGCAGTTCTTC. It codes for CAWRGGSDNEQFF.

This clone was detected only once. The chain combines TRBV11-2 with TRBJ2-7, with D tentatively TRBD2 (5 bases). Germline V gene sequence: CDR1 SGHAT, CDR2 FQNNGV. The V and J ends lost 5 bases and 5 bases respectively, with 16 bases between them. The CDR3 consists of 14 residues. CDR3: CASSPISGIHEQYF. The CDR3 DNA follows: TGTGCCAGCAGCCCCATCAGCGGTATTCACGAGCAGTACTTC.

About this clone: This sample also contains other DNA sequences that code for the same CDR3. This chain joins TRBV9 and TRBJ2-1, with no clear D. Per germline, CDR1 SGDLS and CDR2 YYNGEE. CDR3 size: 12 residues. Trimming cost V 2 bases and J 6 bases, with 6 bases left between them. The CDR3 bases are TGTGCCAGCAGCGTCCAAAGCAATGAGCAGTTCTTC. Protein: CASSVQSNEQFF. The full variable domain, rest sourced from reference TRBV9 and TRBJ2-1, is DSGVTQTPKHLITATGQRVTLRCSPRSGDLSVYWYQQSLDQGLQFLIQYYNGEERAKGNILERFSAQQFPDLHSELNLSSLELGDSALYFCASSVQSNEQFFGPGTRLTVL.

CDR3 amino acids: CASGMTYEQYF. The DNA of the CDR3 is TGTGCCAGCGGGATGACCTACGAGCAGTACTTC. The J gene is TRBJ2-7, the V gene TRBV2; D is uncertain. CDR3 length equals 11 residues. CDR1 and CDR2 from the germline V gene are SNHLY and FYNNEI. Trimming shortened V by 8 bases and J by 2 bases, and 7 bases separated the two germline ends.

The rearrangement links TRBV19 to TRBJ2-2; the D gene is possibly TRBD2 (5 bases). Germline CDR1 reads LNHDA; CDR2 reads SQIVND (reference sequence). The ends were cut back, 3 bases at V and 7 bases at J, with 12 bases in the middle. The CDR3 loop spans 14 amino acids. The CDR3 sequence is CASSIELALGELFF. CDR3 bases: TGTGCCAGTAGTATTGAGCTAGCCCTCGGGGAGCTGTTTTTT.

V and J are TRBV5-1 and TRBJ2-7; TRBD1 is a possible D gene (6 bases). Germline values: CDR1 SGHRS, CDR2 YFSETQ. Trimming cost V 4 bases and J 1 base, with 9 bases left between them. CDR3 length equals 13 residues. Here the CDR3 reads CASSRDISYEQYF. The CDR3 nucleotides are TGCGCCAGCAGCCGGGACATTTCCTACGAGCAGTACTTC.

The chain has TRBV6-1 and TRBJ2-7; D may be TRBD2 (6 bases). Per the germline V gene, CDR1 is MNHNS and CDR2 is SASEGT. Trimming removed 2 bases at V and 3 bases at J, with 14 bases between. The CDR3 is 15 amino acids. The CDR3 DNA is TGTGCCAGCAGTGAATCTTTGGGGGGAGTCTACGAGCAGTACTTC. Protein product: CASSESLGGVYEQYF.

This chain joins TRBV27 and TRBJ2-7; D could derive from TRBD1 or TRBD2 (5 bases each). This CDR3 comprises 15 residues. Per germline, CDR1 MNHEY and CDR2 SMNVEV (reference sequence). V dropped 2 bases and J dropped 6 bases, with 17 bases sitting between them. CDR3: CASSLKGAHGGEQYF. CDR3 coding DNA: TGTGCCAGCAGTTTAAAAGGGGCCCACGGAGGCGAGCAGTACTTC.

J is TRBJ2-7 and V is TRBV21-1; TRBD1 reflects the table's D call only, with no check against the DNA. TRBV21-1 is a listed pseudogene. The CDR3 is 16 residues long. The CDR3 coding sequence is TGTGCCAGCAGCACCCGTCACAGGGAGCGATACTACGAGCAGTACTTC. It yields the protein CASSTRHRERYYEQYF.